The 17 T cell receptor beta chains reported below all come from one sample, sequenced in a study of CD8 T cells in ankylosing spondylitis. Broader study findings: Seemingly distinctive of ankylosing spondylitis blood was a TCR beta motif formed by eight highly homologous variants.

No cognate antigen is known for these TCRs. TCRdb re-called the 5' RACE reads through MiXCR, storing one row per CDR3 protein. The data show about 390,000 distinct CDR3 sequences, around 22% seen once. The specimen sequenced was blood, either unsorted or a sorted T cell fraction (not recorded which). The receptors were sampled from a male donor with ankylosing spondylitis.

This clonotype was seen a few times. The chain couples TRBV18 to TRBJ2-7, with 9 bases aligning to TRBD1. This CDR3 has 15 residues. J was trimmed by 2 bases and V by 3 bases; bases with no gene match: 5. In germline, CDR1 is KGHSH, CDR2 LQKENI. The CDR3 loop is CASSPPTGGAYEQYF. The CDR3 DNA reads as TGTGCCAGCTCACCGCCGACAGGGGGGGCCTACGAGCAGTACTTC. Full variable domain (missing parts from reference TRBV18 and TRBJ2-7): NAGVMQNPRHLVRRRGQEARLRCSPMKGHSHVYWYRQLPEEGLKFMVYLQKENIIDESGMPKERFSAEFPKEGPSILRIQQVVRGDSAAYFCASSPPTGGAYEQYFGPGTRLTVT.

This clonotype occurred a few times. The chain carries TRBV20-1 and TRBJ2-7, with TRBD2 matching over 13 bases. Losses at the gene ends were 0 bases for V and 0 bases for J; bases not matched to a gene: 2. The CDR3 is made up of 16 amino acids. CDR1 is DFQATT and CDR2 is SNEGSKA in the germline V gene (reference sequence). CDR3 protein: CSAREGLAGSSYEQYF. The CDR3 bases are TGCAGTGCTAGAGAGGGACTAGCGGGAAGCTCCTACGAGCAGTACTTC.

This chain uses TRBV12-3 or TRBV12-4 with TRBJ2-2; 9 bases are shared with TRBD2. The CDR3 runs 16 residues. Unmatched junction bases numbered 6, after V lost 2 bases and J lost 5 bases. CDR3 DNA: TGTGCCAGCAGTTTATGGCGGGAGGGTTGGACCGGGGAGCTGTTTTTT. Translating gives CASSLWREGWTGELFF.

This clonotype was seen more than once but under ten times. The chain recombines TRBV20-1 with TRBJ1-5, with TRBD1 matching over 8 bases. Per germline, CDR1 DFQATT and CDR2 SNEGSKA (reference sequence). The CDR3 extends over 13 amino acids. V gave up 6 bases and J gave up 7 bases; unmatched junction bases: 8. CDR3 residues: CSAKDRGQQPQHF. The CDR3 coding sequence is TGCAGTGCCAAAGACAGGGGTCAACAGCCCCAGCATTTT.

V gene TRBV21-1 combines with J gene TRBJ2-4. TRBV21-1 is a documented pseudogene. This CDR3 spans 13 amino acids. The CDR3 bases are TGTGCCAGCAGCGACCACACCTGGAACATTCAGTACTTC. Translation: CASSDHTWNIQYF.

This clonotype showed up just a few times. The CDR3 coding sequence is TGTGCCAGCAGCTCCCGGGACACCCTCACAGATACGCAGTATTTT. This translates into CASSSRDTLTDTQYF. The rearrangement joins TRBV9 to TRBJ2-3; TRBD1 might be the D (6 bases). The CDR3 is made up of 15 amino acids. Trimming left V 4 bases short and J 2 bases short, with 14 bases between. CDR1 and CDR2 from the germline V gene are SGDLS and YYNGEE.

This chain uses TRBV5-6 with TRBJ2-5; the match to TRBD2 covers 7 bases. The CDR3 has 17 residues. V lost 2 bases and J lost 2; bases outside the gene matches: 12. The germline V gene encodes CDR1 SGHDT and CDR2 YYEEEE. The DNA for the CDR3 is TGTGCCAGCAGCTTCGCCACTAGCGAAAATCATCAAGAGACCCAGTACTTC. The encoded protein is CASSFATSENHQETQYF.

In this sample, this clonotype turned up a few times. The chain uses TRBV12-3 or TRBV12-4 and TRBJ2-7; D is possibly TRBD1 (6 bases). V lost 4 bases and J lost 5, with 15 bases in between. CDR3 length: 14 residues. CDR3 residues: CASSSTTGFDEQYF. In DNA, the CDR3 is TGTGCCAGCAGTTCCACTACAGGGTTCGACGAGCAGTACTTC.

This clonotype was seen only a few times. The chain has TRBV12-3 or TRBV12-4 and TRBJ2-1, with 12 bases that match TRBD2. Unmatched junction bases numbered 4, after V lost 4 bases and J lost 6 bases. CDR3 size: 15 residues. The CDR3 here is CASSSSGRAGNEQFF. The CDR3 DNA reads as TGTGCCAGCAGTTCTAGCGGGAGGGCCGGCAATGAGCAGTTCTTC.

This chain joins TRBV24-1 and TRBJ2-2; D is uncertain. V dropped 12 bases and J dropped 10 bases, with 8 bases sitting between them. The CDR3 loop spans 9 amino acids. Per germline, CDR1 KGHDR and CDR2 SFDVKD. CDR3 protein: CAPGVELFF. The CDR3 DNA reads TGTGCCCCTGGGGTGGAGCTGTTTTTT.

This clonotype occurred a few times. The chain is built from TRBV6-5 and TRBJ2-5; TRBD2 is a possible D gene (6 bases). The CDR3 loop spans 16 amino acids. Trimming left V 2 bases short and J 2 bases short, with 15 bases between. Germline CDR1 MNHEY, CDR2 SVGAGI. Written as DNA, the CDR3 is TGTGCCAGCAGTTACCGACAACCTAGCGAGCAAGAGACCCAGTACTTC. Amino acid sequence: CASSYRQPSEQETQYF.

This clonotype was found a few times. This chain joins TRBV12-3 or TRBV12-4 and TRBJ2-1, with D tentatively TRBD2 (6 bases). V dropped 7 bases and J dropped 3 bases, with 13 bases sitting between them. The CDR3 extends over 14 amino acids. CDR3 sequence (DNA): TGTGCCAGCAATCCGGACTACCGCTACAATGAGCAGTTCTTC. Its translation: CASNPDYRYNEQFF.

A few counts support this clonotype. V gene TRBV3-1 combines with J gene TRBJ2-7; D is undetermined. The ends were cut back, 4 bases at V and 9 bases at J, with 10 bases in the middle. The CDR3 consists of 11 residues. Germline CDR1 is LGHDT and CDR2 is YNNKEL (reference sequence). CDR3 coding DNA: TGTGCCAGCAGCCGGGGTCGTGGGCAGTACTTC. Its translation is CASSRGRGQYF.

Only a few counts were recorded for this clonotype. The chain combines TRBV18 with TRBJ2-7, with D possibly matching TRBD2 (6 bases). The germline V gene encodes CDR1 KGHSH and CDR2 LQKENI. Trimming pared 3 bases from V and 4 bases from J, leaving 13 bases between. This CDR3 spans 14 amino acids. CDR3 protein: CASSPDTAGYEQYF. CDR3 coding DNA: TGTGCCAGCTCACCTGATACCGCGGGGTACGAGCAGTACTTC.

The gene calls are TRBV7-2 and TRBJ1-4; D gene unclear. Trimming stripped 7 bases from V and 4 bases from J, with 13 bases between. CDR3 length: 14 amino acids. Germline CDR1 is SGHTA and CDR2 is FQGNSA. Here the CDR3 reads CASTPMSINEKLFF. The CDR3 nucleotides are TGTGCCAGCACCCCCATGTCTATTAATGAAAAACTGTTTTTT.

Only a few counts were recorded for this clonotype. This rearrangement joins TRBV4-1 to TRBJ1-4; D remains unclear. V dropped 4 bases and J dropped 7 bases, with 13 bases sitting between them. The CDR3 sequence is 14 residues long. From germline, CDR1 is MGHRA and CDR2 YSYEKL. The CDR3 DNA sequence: TGCGCCAGCAGCCCGGTGCCAGGAACTGAAAAACTGTTTTTT. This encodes CASSPVPGTEKLFF.

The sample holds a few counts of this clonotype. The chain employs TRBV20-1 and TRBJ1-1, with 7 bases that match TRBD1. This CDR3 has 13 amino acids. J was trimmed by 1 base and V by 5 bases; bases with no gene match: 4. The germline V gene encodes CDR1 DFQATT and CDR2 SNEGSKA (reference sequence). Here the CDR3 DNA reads TGCAGTGCTTGGACAGGCGCGAACACTGAAGCTTTCTTT. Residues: CSAWTGANTEAFF.